Listed here are 23 T cell receptor beta chains from one sample, sequenced in a study of T-cell memory formation after mild COVID-19. Each CDR3 protein is one row after TCRdb ran MiXCR on the 5' RACE reads. Among approximately 500,000 distinct CDR3 sequences listed, about 23% were seen once. The sample was PBMCs or a T cell subset sorted from them (not recorded which). These receptors were collected from an adult woman who had mild COVID-19 (a few samples of this study predate the infection). Cell type and time point are not known.

This clonotype was seen more than once but under ten times. The CDR3 DNA reads as TGCAGTCAGAACGGGGGCGGGGGTACAGATACGCAGTATTTT. Encoded protein: CSQNGGGGTDTQYF. This sequence joins TRBV20-1 and TRBJ2-3; D perhaps matches TRBD2 (7 bases). This CDR3 is 14 amino acids long. Germline V lookup: CDR1 DFQATT, CDR2 SNEGSKA (reference sequence). The V end was cut by 8 bases, the J end by 3 bases, with 18 bases between.

The chain has TRBV21-1 and TRBJ1-3. TRBV21-1 is noted as a pseudogene. The length of the CDR3 is 15 residues. The DNA for the CDR3 is TGTGCCAGCAGGGAGAGCATTTGCGCTGGAAACACCATATATTTT. Translating gives CASRESICAGNTIYF.

This clonotype was counted only a few times. The V gene is TRBV7-3, the J gene TRBJ2-5; no reliable D call. Germline V CDR1 and CDR2: SGHTA, FQGTGA. CDR3 length: 13 amino acids. V dropped 5 bases and J dropped 1 base, with 8 bases sitting between them. CDR3 residues: CASSQTPQETQYF. As DNA, the CDR3 is TGTGCCAGCAGCCAAACCCCCCAAGAGACCCAGTACTTC. Using reference TRBV7-3 and TRBJ2-5 for the parts outside the CDR3, the full variable domain is GAGVSQTPSNKVTEKGKYVELRCDPISGHTALYWYRQSLGQGPEFLIYFQGTGAADDSGLPNDRFFAVRPEGSVSTLKIQRTERGDSAVYLCASSQTPQETQYFGPGTRLLVL.

This clonotype has a handful of counts. The chain is built from TRBV20-1 and TRBJ2-7; 9 bases are a match to TRBD2. The V gene end was trimmed by 3 bases and the J gene end by 0 bases; junction bases not matched to a gene: 18. The CDR3 loop spans 19 amino acids. CDR1 and CDR2 (germline): DFQATT, SNEGSKA (reference sequence). Here the CDR3 DNA reads TGCAGTGCTAGGAGGACGAGAGGTCTAGCGGGGATGGCCTCCTACGAGCAGTACTTC. It codes for CSARRTRGLAGMASYEQYF.

This clonotype appeared once. The chain joins TRBV19 to TRBJ2-7; tentatively, D is TRBD1 (6 bases). The CDR3 spans 15 residues. Trimming stripped 0 bases from V and 3 bases from J, with 12 bases between. Germline V CDR1 and CDR2: LNHDA, SQIVND (reference sequence). CDR3 region: CASSIDIRGGYEQYF. CDR3 DNA: TGTGCCAGTAGTATAGATATCAGGGGCGGCTACGAGCAGTACTTC.

The chain combines TRBV9 with TRBJ1-2; D possibly corresponds to TRBD1 (6 bases). V shed 0 bases and J shed 3 bases, with 24 bases lying between them. Germline CDR1 reads SGDLS; CDR2 reads YYNGEE. This CDR3 spans 19 amino acids. As DNA, the CDR3 is TGTGCCAGCAGCGTAGGTAGCATTCCTGGGGACAACCTATACTATGGCTACACCTTC. It encodes CASSVGSIPGDNLYYGYTF.

This clonotype was recorded a few times. This chain links TRBV25-1 with TRBJ2-4; D remains ambiguous. This CDR3 is 14 amino acids long. From germline, CDR1 is MGHDK and CDR2 SYGVNS. V was pared by 5 bases and J by 0 bases, with 8 bases between. CDR3 sequence: CASSWRGAKNIQYF. CDR3 nucleotides: TGTGCCAGCAGTTGGCGAGGAGCCAAAAACATTCAGTACTTC.

The chain combines TRBV19 with TRBJ2-2, with 9 bases that match TRBD1. Germline assignment: CDR1 LNHDA and CDR2 SQIVND (reference sequence). The ends lost 8 bases at V and 5 bases at J; junction bases unmatched: 6. There are 14 residues in the CDR3. The CDR3, as DNA: TGTGCCAGTGAGGACAGGGGCCATACCGGGGAGCTGTTTTTT. Amino acids: CASEDRGHTGELFF.

The chain is built from TRBV5-1 and TRBJ2-1, with D maybe TRBD2 (6 bases). CDR1 is SGHRS and CDR2 is YFSETQ in the germline V gene. The CDR3 covers 14 residues. V dropped 0 bases and J dropped 8 bases, with 12 bases sitting between them. The DNA for the CDR3 is TGCGCCAGCAGCTTGGTACTAGCCCGGGATGAGCAGTTCTTC. Amino acid sequence: CASSLVLARDEQFF.

This clonotype was seen more than once but under ten times. The J gene is TRBJ2-2, the V gene TRBV18; 10 bases are shared with TRBD2. The CDR3 covers 17 residues. Germline V CDR1 and CDR2: KGHSH, LQKENI. The V and J ends lost 0 bases and 5 bases, in that order; junction bases with no gene match: 6. Written as DNA, the CDR3 is TGTGCCAGCTCACCACCGGCGGGACTAGCGAGGACCGGGGAGCTGTTTTTT. Translating gives CASSPPAGLARTGELFF.

The rearrangement joins TRBV6-5 to TRBJ2-7; 10 bases align to TRBD2. Germline V gene data show CDR1 as MNHEY and CDR2 as SVGAGI. The CDR3 sequence is 16 residues long. V lost 2 bases, J lost 7 bases, and 11 bases stayed unmatched. Here the CDR3 DNA reads TGTGCCAGCAGTTACGGCCTTCTAGCGGGAGAGGATGAGCAGTACTTC. This codes for CASSYGLLAGEDEQYF.

This clonotype was observed many times. The chain joins TRBV6-5 to TRBJ1-4, with D unclear. The ends were cut back, 2 bases at V and 10 bases at J, with 8 bases in the middle. The germline V gene encodes CDR1 MNHEY and CDR2 SVGAGI. The CDR3 is 12 residues long. The CDR3: CASSYREGKLFF. The CDR3 DNA reads as TGTGCCAGCAGTTACAGGGAGGGAAAACTGTTTTTT.

The V and J genes are TRBV29-1 and TRBJ2-1, with D possibly matching TRBD2 (6 bases). The CDR3 spans 16 residues. The germline V gene has CDR1 SQVTM and CDR2 ANQGSEA. Trimming removed 7 bases from V and 8 bases from J, with 27 bases in between. Here the CDR3 DNA reads TGCAGCGACGTAGCCGGGGGAGGCCGAGACGGCGATGAGCAGTTCTTC. Residues: CSDVAGGGRDGDEQFF.

The rearrangement uses TRBV6-5 and TRBJ2-7; D is uncertain. CDR1 and CDR2 from the germline V gene are MNHEY and SVGAGI. V was trimmed by 0 bases and J by 5 bases, leaving 8 bases between them. The CDR3 sequence is 13 residues long. The CDR3 DNA reads as TGTGCCAGCAGTTACTCGATTGACAACGAGCAGTACTTC. Translated: CASSYSIDNEQYF.

This clonotype was seen a few times. This sequence joins TRBV20-1 and TRBJ2-1; D is unresolved. Trimming stripped 0 bases from V and 7 bases from J, with 10 bases between. Germline CDR1 DFQATT, CDR2 SNEGSKA (reference sequence). This CDR3 contains 13 residues. In nucleotides, the CDR3 is TGCAGTGCTAGAGACCATACCTGGAATGAGCAGTTCTTC. This sequence encodes CSARDHTWNEQFF.

This clonotype was seen a few times. The J gene is TRBJ1-1, the V gene TRBV7-8, with a tentative D call TRBD1 (5 bases). Trimming shortened V by 4 bases and J by 1 base, and 10 bases separated the two germline ends. The CDR3 extends over 14 amino acids. CDR1 and CDR2 (germline): SGHVS, FQNEAQ. The CDR3 nucleotides read TGTGCCAGCAGCTCGACAGCGGGGAACACTGAAGCTTTCTTT. Encoded protein: CASSSTAGNTEAFF.

This clonotype was recorded a few times. The V and J genes are TRBV5-1 and TRBJ2-2, with D possibly called TRBD1 or TRBD2 (5 bases each). Germline CDR1 reads SGHRS; CDR2 reads YFSETQ. The CDR3 runs 15 residues. Trimming removed 3 bases at V and 5 bases at J, with 14 bases between. The CDR3: CASSWDPIETGELFF. CDR3 DNA: TGCGCCAGCAGCTGGGACCCAATAGAGACCGGGGAGCTGTTTTTT.

This clonotype occurred a few times. The chain recombines TRBV12-5 with TRBJ2-1, with TRBD1 matching over 8 bases. The germline V gene has CDR1 LGHNT and CDR2 FRNRAP. Trimming at V came to 5 bases and at J to 7 bases, leaving 4 bases not matched to a gene. This CDR3 has 13 amino acids. The chain's CDR3 is CASGGDRRNEQFF. The CDR3 region has the DNA TGTGCTAGTGGTGGGGACAGGAGAAATGAGCAGTTCTTC.

The chain links TRBV5-4 to TRBJ2-2; 9 positions match TRBD1. The germline gives CDR1 SGHNT, CDR2 YYREEE (reference sequence). This CDR3 comprises 16 residues. V was pared by 4 bases and J by 1 base, with 5 bases of the junction left unmatched. In DNA, the CDR3 is TGTGCCAGCAGCAAACAGGGGGCGCGGAACACCGGGGAGCTGTTTTTT. This sequence encodes CASSKQGARNTGELFF.

In this sample, this clonotype turned up a few times. The chain recombines TRBV7-2 with TRBJ1-1, with 8 bases lining up with TRBD1. Germline V gene data show CDR1 as SGHTA and CDR2 as FQGNSA. With V trimmed by 4 bases and J by 12 bases, 13 bases remained unmatched. The CDR3 extends over 14 amino acids. The CDR3, as DNA: TGTGCCAGCAGCTCGGAACGGACAGGGATGACACCTTTCTTT. Protein sequence: CASSSERTGMTPFF.

The chain combines TRBV6-5 with TRBJ1-2; a possible D gene is TRBD1 (6 bases). The germline gives CDR1 MNHEY, CDR2 SVGAGI. Trimming took 0 bases from V and 2 from J, leaving 19 bases between them. This CDR3 is built from 18 residues. The CDR3: CASSYSFGGGARNYGYTF. CDR3 bases: TGTGCCAGCAGTTACTCGTTTGGTGGGGGGGCGCGCAACTATGGCTACACCTTC.

The genes are TRBV5-1 and TRBJ2-2; tentative D call: TRBD2 (6 bases). The CDR3 loop spans 16 amino acids. Trimming left V 0 bases short and J 5 bases short, with 14 bases between. The germline V gene encodes CDR1 SGHRS and CDR2 YFSETQ. CDR3 sequence reads: CASSLDGTRGTGELFF. The CDR3 bases are TGCGCCAGCAGCTTGGACGGGACTCGAGGGACCGGGGAGCTGTTTTTT.

This chain links TRBV3-1 with TRBJ2-3, with D maybe TRBD1 (6 bases). Germline lookup yields CDR1 LGHDT and CDR2 YNNKEL (reference sequence). The CDR3 runs 13 residues. Between the trimmed V and J ends, which lost 0 bases and 6 bases, there was a span of 7 bases. The CDR3 protein is CASSQDRGDTQYF. In nucleotides, the CDR3 is TGTGCCAGCAGCCAAGATAGGGGGGATACGCAGTATTTT.